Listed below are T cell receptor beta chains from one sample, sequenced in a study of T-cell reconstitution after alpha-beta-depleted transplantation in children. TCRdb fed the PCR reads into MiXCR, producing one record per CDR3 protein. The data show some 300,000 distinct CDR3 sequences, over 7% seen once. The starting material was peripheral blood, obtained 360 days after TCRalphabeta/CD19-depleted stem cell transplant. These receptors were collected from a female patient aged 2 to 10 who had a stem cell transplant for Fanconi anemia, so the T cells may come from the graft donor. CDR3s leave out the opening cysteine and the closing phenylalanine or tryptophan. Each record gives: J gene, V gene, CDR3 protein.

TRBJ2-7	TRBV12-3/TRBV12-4	ASSLLAGGYEQY
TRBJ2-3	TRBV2	ASSAALLGGADTQY
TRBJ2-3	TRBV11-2	ASSRQDYTDTQY
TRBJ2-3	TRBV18	ASSPTLAGGTDTQY
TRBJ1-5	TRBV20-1	SATSPLLTGGNQPQH
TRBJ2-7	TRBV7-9	ASSPPGTEQY
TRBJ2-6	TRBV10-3	AISETIGALSGANVLT
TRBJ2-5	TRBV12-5	ASGPEKRGGFKETQY
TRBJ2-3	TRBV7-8	ASSLAGTQGGTDTQY
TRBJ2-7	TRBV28	ASRGFTASSYEQY
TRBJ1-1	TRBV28	ASSLNRGAF
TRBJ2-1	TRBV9	ASSAHYEQF
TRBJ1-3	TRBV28	ASSLPFWQEGNTIY
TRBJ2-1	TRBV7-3	ASSLTSGTSSYNEQF
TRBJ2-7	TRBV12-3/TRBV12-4	ASSLLGQTYEQY
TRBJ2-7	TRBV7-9	ASSLAVSGFPYEQY
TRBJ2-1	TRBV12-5	ASGRGGEQF
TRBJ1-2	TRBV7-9	ASSPPRGGNYGYT
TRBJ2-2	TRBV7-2	ASSVARGFGDGELF
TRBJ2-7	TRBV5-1	ASSSKFYEQY
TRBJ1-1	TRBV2	ASAHGRRLKQNTEAF
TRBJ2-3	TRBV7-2	ASSALDRVADTQY
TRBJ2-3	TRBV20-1	SAPAGAPSTDTQY
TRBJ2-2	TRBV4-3	ASSHAKLNTGELF
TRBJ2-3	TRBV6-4	ASSVSGVSTDTQY
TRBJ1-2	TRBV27	ASSLGPAWGYT
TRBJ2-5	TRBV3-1	ASSQDRVQETQY
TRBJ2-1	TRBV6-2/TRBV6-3	ASSFTLGGIGYYNEQF
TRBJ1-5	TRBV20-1	SARRPAFQPQH
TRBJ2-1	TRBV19	ASSIAVAGPYNEQF
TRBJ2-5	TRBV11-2	ASSLDGVVYETQY
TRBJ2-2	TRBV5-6	ASSLTYGSANTGELF
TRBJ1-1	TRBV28	ASSLSGAEAF
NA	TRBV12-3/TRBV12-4	ASSLSTMGSYNEQY
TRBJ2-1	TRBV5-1	ASSFEAGNYNEQF
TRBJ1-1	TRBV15	ATSSTQNTEAF
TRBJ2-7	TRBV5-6	ASSWDRDLNEQY
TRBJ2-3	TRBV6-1	ASSRSGGDPDTQY
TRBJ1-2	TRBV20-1	SASGTTGYGYT
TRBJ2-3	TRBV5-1	ASSSGPSTDTQY
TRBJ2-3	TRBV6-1	ASSEVGGNTDTQY
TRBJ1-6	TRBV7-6	ASSLGPRGSYNSPLH
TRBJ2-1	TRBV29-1	SVGQGGYNEQF